These 2 T cell receptor beta chains were all obtained from the same sample, sequenced in a study of cytomegalovirus exposure and HLA in healthy donors (dated 2017 in TCRdb). The library was obtained by the immunoSEQ multiplex PCR assay. For the multiplex PCR, a mixture combining 60 forward primers for TCR Vbeta segments and 13 reverse primers for TCR Jbeta segments was used. In its TCRdb copy, this immuneACCESS table keeps in-frame sequences only and misses some clones. Where compared with another copy, unresolved V genes explain less than half of these, and the others have no known cause. Across this sample there are around 140,000 clones, with approximately 82% seen only once. The ten largest make up less than 2% of the sample. Sequenced material: PBMCs. These receptors originate from a man in his forties in good health and CMV-seronegative.

This chain joins TRBV4-1 and TRBJ2-1; TRBD2 agrees at 10 bases. The CDR3 is made up of 17 amino acids. Germline V gene data show CDR1 as MGHRA and CDR2 as YSYEKL. V lost 3 bases and J lost 0; bases outside the gene matches: 5. The CDR3 DNA reads TGCGCCAGCAGCCACCCAAGCGGGGGGGCCTCCTACAATGAGCAGTTCTTC. Residues: CASSHPSGGASYNEQFF.

The genes are TRBV4-3 and TRBJ1-1; D uncertain. Trimming removed 4 bases at V and 4 bases at J, with 10 bases between. The CDR3 extends over 13 amino acids. In germline, CDR1 is LGHNA, CDR2 YSLEER. The CDR3 bases are TGCGCCAGCAGCCTGGGCACCGGCACTGAAGCTTTCTTT. Its protein is CASSLGTGTEAFF.